The sequence of this TCR beta chain was determined in a study of cytomegalovirus exposure and HLA in healthy donors. Whole-study findings and limits: Cytomegalovirus association was assigned to about 180 TCR beta chains. Later work found that TCR association rates differed between HLA loci; DRB1 had the most and HLA-C the fewest. A previous analysis found most TCR beta V segments productive roughly 90% or roughly 30% of the time.

CDR1 and CDR2 (germline): MGHDK, SYGVNS. Trimming removed 3 bases from V and 3 bases from J, with 10 bases in between. The CDR3 extends over 14 amino acids. This clone was counted only a few times. No antigen is known for it. Primers for the PCR totalled 60 Vbeta and 13 Jbeta. In the original workflow: It was a later analysis that counted 79 million or so unique TCR beta chains, of which some 10 million were shared. Produced via immunoSEQ multiplex PCR; TCRdb's table is partial and in-frame only. Clonal size and the V and J genes are those of that table, whereas D and trimming came from the DNA. The table includes under 200,000 clones, about 82% detected once.

The chain combines TRBV25-1 with TRBJ2-3; no clear D. Sequenced input: PBMCs. This TCR derives from a woman aged 45-65 years in good health and CMV-seropositive. The CDR3 loop is CASSDPTVTDTQYF. The DNA for the CDR3 is TGTGCCAGCAGTGATCCCACGGTAACAGATACGCAGTATTTT.